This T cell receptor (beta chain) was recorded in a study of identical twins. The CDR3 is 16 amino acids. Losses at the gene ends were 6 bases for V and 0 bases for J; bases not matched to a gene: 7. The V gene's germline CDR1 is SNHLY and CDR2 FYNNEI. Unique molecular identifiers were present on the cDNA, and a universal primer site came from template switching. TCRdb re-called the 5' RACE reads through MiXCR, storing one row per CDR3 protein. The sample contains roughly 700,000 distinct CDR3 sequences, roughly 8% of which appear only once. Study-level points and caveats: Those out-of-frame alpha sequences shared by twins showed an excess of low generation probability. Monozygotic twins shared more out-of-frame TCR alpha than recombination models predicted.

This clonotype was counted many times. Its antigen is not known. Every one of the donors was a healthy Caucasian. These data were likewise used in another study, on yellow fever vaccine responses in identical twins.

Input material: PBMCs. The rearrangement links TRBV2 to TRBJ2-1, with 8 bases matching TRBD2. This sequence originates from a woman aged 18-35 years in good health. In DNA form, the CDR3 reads TGTGCCAGCAGGGATGGACTAGCCCTCTCCTACAATGAGCAGTTCTTC. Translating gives CASRDGLALSYNEQFF.